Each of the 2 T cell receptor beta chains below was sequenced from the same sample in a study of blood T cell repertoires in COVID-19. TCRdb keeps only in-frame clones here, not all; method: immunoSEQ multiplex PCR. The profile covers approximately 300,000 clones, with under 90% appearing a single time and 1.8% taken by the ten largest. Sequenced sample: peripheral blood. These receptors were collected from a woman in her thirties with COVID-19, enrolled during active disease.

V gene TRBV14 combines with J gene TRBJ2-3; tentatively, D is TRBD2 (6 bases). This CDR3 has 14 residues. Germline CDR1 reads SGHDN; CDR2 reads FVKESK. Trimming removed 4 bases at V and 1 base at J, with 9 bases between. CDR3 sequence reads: CASSLGGGTDTQYF. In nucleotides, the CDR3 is TGTGCCAGCAGCCTCGGGGGAGGCACAGATACGCAGTATTTT.

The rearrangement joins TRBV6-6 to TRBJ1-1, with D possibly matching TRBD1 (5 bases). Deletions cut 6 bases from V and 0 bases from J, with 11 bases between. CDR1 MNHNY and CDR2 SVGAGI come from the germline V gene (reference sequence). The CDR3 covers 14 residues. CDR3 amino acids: CASRHRRMNTEAFF. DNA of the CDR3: TGTGCCAGCAGACACAGGCGTATGAACACTGAAGCTTTCTTT.